The present T cell receptor (beta chain) was sequenced within a study of T-cell reconstitution after alpha-beta-depleted transplantation in children (dated by TCRdb to about 2016). At the level of the whole study: Using TCR repertoire profiling, the study followed T-cell immune reconstitution in a quantitative way in children after TCRalphabeta/CD19-depleted allogeneic hematopoietic cell transplantation.

V loses 6 bases of germline sequence and J loses 3 bases, and the interval between the two ends is 10 bases. From the cysteine up to the phenylalanine, the CDR3 has a length of 13 residues. The only DNA kept is the CDR3, 39 bases in frame from the first base. For CDR1 and CDR2, the germline V gene lists WSHSY and SAAADI. The library was produced with PCR. Sequencing was carried out with an Illumina HiSeq 2500. Molecular barcoding was employed in the preparation of TCR libraries, with unique molecular identifiers being used to normalize TCRbeta repertoire quantification. TCRdb took the public reads, trimmed them with fastp at Q25, ran MiXCR for clone calling and kept in-frame beta chains. CDR3 protein sequences are deduplicated, and each keeps its most common genes and DNA. The sample table contains a few hundred thousand distinct CDR3 sequences; only one count was recorded for around a tenth of them. The top ten clonotypes cover approximately 2.3% of the sample.

This clonotype has at least ten counts. The specificity of this receptor is unknown. Base qualities are not at hand, and no much larger clone is one base apart. Sequencing was performed on PBMCs from the stem cell graft donor, taken from the stem cell graft. The source is a human donor who donated a stem cell graft to a child with acute lymphoblastic leukemia. In this chain, TRBV10-2 is recombined with TRBJ2-3, with the D gene uncertain. CDR3 region: CASRQTGTDTQYF. The DNA sequence is given as TGCGCCAGCAGGCAGACTGGTACAGATACGCAGTATTTT.